Presented here are 13 T cell receptor beta chains from one specimen sequenced in a study of blood T cell repertoires in COVID-19. Using immunoSEQ multiplex PCR, the repertoire was profiled, and TCRdb retains in-frame clones only, with some absent. This sample carries 250,000 to 400,000 clones, around 89% of them seen once, and the ten largest clones take roughly 1.7%. Sequencing was done on a sample of peripheral blood. Receptors were obtained from a woman in her twenties or thirties with COVID-19, enrolled during active disease.

The chain combines TRBV29-1 with TRBJ1-1; 7 bases are a match to TRBD1. The germline V gene has CDR1 SQVTM and CDR2 ANQGSEA. This CDR3 is built from 13 residues. Trimming removed 4 bases from V and 4 bases from J; junction bases left unmatched: 6. The CDR3 DNA reads as TGCAGCGTTGGGACGACAGGGCTCACTGAAGCTTTCTTT. Protein product: CSVGTTGLTEAFF.

The chain carries TRBV6-1 and TRBJ1-2, with a weak D call TRBD1 (5 bases). CDR1 MNHNS and CDR2 SASEGT come from the germline V gene. Trimming pared 3 bases from V and 4 bases from J, leaving 12 bases between. The CDR3 contains 14 residues. Here the CDR3 reads CASSDGGTPYGYTF. CDR3 sequence (DNA): TGTGCCAGCAGTGATGGGGGGACCCCCTATGGCTACACCTTC.

This clone was seen just once. The chain employs TRBV24-1 and TRBJ1-5; a weak D match, TRBD1 (5 bases). The CDR3 spans 14 residues. CDR1 and CDR2 from the germline V gene are KGHDR and SFDVKD. The ends were cut back, 9 bases at V and 4 bases at J, with 15 bases in the middle. The CDR3 DNA sequence: TGTGCCACCGGGGAGGGACGCCTAAATCAGCCCCAGCATTTT. Translating gives CATGEGRLNQPQHF.

V and J are TRBV5-1 and TRBJ2-1, with 7 nucleotides matching TRBD2. The CDR3 length is 13 residues. J lost 9 bases, V lost 4 bases, and 7 bases had no gene match. Germline assignment: CDR1 SGHRS and CDR2 YFSETQ. CDR3 region: CASSGDYPFEQFF. The CDR3 DNA reads as TGCGCCAGCAGCGGGGACTATCCTTTTGAGCAGTTCTTC. The full variable domain, rest sourced from reference TRBV5-1 and TRBJ2-1, is KAGVTQTPRYLIKTRGQQVTLSCSPISGHRSVSWYQQTPGQGLQFLFEYFSETQRNKGNFPGRFSGRQFSNSRSEMNVSTLELGDSALYLCASSGDYPFEQFFGPGTRLTVL.

V gene TRBV10-3 combines with J gene TRBJ1-2; tentatively, D is TRBD1 (5 bases). The CDR3 has 14 residues. CDR1 is ENHRY and CDR2 is SYGVKD in the germline V gene. The V end lost 3 bases, the J end lost 8 bases, and 16 bases lay between the germline ends. In DNA, the CDR3 is TGTGCCATCAGTGAAAATGGGGCCCTGGGGGGCTACACCTTC. Its protein product is CAISENGALGGYTF.

The chain combines TRBV10-3 with TRBJ2-3; D is unresolved. Germline V lookup: CDR1 ENHRY, CDR2 SYGVKD. V lost 5 bases and J lost 3, with 9 bases in between. The CDR3 is made up of 13 amino acids. CDR3 protein: CAISLTETDTQYF. CDR3 nucleotides: TGTGCCATCAGTCTGACTGAAACAGATACGCAGTATTTT.

Of note for this clone: Germline is not matched at one junction end, which may reflect a read error. V usage is TRBV24-1 and J usage is TRBJ1-1; the D is unclear. Germline-derived CDR1 and CDR2 are KGHDR and SFDVKD. The CDR3 length is 16 residues. This CDR3 reads CATSDFPVGVGTEAFF. The CDR3 DNA sequence: TGCGCCACCAGTGATTTCCCCGTCGGGGTGGGCACTGAAGCTTTCTTT.

CDR3 in DNA: TGTGCCAGCAGCGTCGGACTAGCGGGGACCCGCAATGAGCAGTTCTTC. This translates into CASSVGLAGTRNEQFF. V and J are TRBV11-3 and TRBJ2-1, with 12 bases fitting TRBD2. With 5 bases clipped from V and 6 bases from J, the junction kept 8 bases outside the gene matches. Germline V gene sequence: CDR1 SGHNT, CDR2 YENEEA. The CDR3 sequence is 16 residues long.

Note on this clone: Relative to the germline gene, one junction end is altered; a read error may explain this. Distinct nucleotide sequences in the sample also encode this CDR3. The V call is TRBV13, the J call TRBJ2-5; the match to TRBD1 covers 8 bases. The CDR3 extends over 13 amino acids. The germline CDR1 and CDR2 sequences are PRHDT and FYEKMQ (reference sequence). The CDR3 sequence: CASSPDREETQYF. CDR3 DNA sequence: TGCGCCAGCAGCCCGGACAGGGAAGAGACCCAGTACTTC.

The gene calls are TRBV19 and TRBJ1-1; D is ambiguous. CDR1 and CDR2 (germline): LNHDA, SQIVND (reference sequence). Trimming removed 3 bases at V and 1 base at J, with 9 bases between. The CDR3 spans 14 residues. CDR3 residues: CASSIRHQNTEAFF. The CDR3 nucleotides are TGTGCCAGTAGTATCCGACACCAGAACACTGAAGCTTTCTTT.

The CDR3 bases are TGTGCCAGTAGTAGAGGGGGCAGTAGCTATGGCTACACCTTC. Translated: CASSRGGSSYGYTF. This chain joins TRBV19 and TRBJ1-2; 7 bases line up with TRBD1. Germline CDR1 and CDR2: LNHDA and SQIVND (reference sequence). V was pared by 4 bases and J by 4 bases, with 6 bases of the junction left unmatched. The CDR3 spans 14 residues.

The chain is built from TRBV19 and TRBJ2-5; weak D call: TRBD1 (5 bases). Germline CDR1 LNHDA, CDR2 SQIVND (reference sequence). This CDR3 contains 14 residues. The V end lost 1 base, the J end lost 5 bases, and 11 bases lay between the germline ends. The CDR3 DNA is TGTGCCAGTAGTATAGTCGCCAGGGCTGAGACCCAGTACTTC. Residues: CASSIVARAETQYF.

The J gene is TRBJ2-7, the V gene TRBV6-5; TRBD2 agrees at 11 bases. Germline V gene sequence: CDR1 MNHEY, CDR2 SVGAGI. Trimming took 5 bases from V and 6 from J; bases not matched to a gene: 6. There are 14 residues in the CDR3. CDR3 in DNA: TGTGCCAGCAGTAAGCTAGCGGGGGGACCCGAGCAGTACTTC. Its translation is CASSKLAGGPEQYF.